This T cell receptor (beta chain) appears in the sequencing data of a study of blood T cell repertoires in COVID-19 (dated by TCRdb to the early 2020s). In the study overall: The collaborator samples originated in the United States, Italy and Spain and spanned the acute and convalescent phases of COVID-19. Deeply sampled blood TCRbeta repertoires from subjects exposed to, actively infected with, or recovered from COVID-19 were included in the dataset. The samples were drawn from the first 160 participants of the ongoing ImmuneRACE study and from about 1,200 subjects provided by 6 global collaborators. The prospective study material was composed of cDNA or gDNA derived from T cells, B-cell-depleted T cells, or PBMCs. The repertoires were released in a freely available public database meant as a resource for research on the immune response to SARS-CoV-2. Sample metadata almost always included a de-identified subject ID, COVID-19 status, age in years and sex. Where HLA class I and class II types were available, the types were taken from metadata supplied by the sample provider, not from assay-based typing. General study outcomes and caveats: How much clinical and demographic metadata was included differed by source and by participant, and the metadata was provided uncurated.

Trimming leaves V shorter by 1 base and J shorter by 0 bases, with the junction holding 3 bases beyond the gene matches. The germline V gene (reference sequence) sets CDR1 to LNHNV and CDR2 to YYDKDF. There are 15 amino acids in the CDR3, from cysteine to phenylalanine inclusive. CDR3 DNA only is kept here, 45 bases in frame from base 1. TCRbeta CDR3 regions were amplified from genomic DNA using the immunoSEQ Assay, a bias-controlled multiplex PCR. In the source study's methods: The number of nucleated cells in each sample was estimated from the amplification of reference gene primers within the assay. To quantify the absolute abundance of each unique TCRbeta CDR3 rearrangement, sequence reads were collapsed and filtered. Productive Simpson clonality was computed per sample as the square root of Simpson's diversity index over productive rearrangements. TCRdb's version of the immuneACCESS table is confined to in-frame rearrangements and falls short of the full clone set. An unresolved V gene accounts for under half of the shortfall where checked; the remainder is of unknown origin. V and J calls and clone size are as listed in that table; D and trimming were resolved from the DNA. The sample table contains roughly 40,000 clones; only one count was recorded for about 88% of them. Of the sample, 6.2% is held by the ten largest clones.

A note on this clone: Its recognized antigen is unknown. The record has no base qualities; no much larger clone is one base away.

Collaborating institutions collected whole blood in K2EDTA tubes following their own protocols. For TCRbeta analysis, collaborators shipped samples in one of three forms: frozen whole blood, isolated PBMCs, or DNA extracted from either of those sample types. The rearranged chain carries TRBV15 and TRBJ2-7; TRBD1 lines up with 7 middle nucleotides. The receptor comes from a human donor in a cohort sampled during active COVID-19. The source material was peripheral blood. The nucleotide sequence is TGTGCCACCAGCAGAGGGGGGACAGTCTCCTACGAGCAGTACTTC. This translates into CATSRGGTVSYEQYF.